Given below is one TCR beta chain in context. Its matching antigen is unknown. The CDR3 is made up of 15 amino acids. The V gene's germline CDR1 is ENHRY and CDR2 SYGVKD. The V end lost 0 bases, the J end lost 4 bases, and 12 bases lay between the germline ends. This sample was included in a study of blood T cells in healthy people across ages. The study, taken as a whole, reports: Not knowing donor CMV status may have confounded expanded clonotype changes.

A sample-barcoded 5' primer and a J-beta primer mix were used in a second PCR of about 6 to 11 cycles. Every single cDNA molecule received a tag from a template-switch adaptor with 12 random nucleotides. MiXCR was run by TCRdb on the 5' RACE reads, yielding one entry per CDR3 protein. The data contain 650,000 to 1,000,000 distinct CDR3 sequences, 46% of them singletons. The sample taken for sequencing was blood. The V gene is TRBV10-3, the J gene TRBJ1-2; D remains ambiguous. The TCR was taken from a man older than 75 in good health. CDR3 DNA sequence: TGTGCCATCAGTGAGTCGGGAGGAGTGGGCTATGGCTACACCTTC. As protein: CAISESGGVGYGYTF.